This T cell receptor (beta chain) was documented in a study of blood T cell repertoires in COVID-19. At the level of the study: The analysed material was cDNA or gDNA that came from T cells, B-cell-depleted T cells, or PBMCs.

With 6 bases removed from V and 3 bases from J, the gap between germline ends came to 8 bases. This CDR3 is 12 amino acids long. The V gene's germline CDR1 is LNHDA and CDR2 SQIVND (reference sequence). Original methodology: Reference gene primers were amplified, and this amplification served to estimate nucleated cell counts. Sequenced by immunoSEQ multiplex PCR; TCRdb stores in-frame clones only, minus some. Clone size and the V and J calls come from that table; the DNA yielded D and trimming. The table records fewer than 250,000 clones, roughly four fifths of them present only once. The sequenced sample was peripheral blood. The clonotype originates from a man aged 45-65 years with acute or convalescent COVID-19. The chain joins TRBV19 to TRBJ1-1; D is uncertain. CDR3 DNA: TGTGCCAGTAGCACGGGGTACACTGAAGCTTTCTTT. It translates to CASSTGYTEAFF.